This T cell receptor (beta chain) was captured by sequencing in a study of blood T cell repertoires in COVID-19. Background on the study: The United States, Italy and Spain supplied acute and convalescent COVID-19 samples.

TCRdb's table, derived via immunoSEQ multiplex PCR, lists solely in-frame clones and lacks some. The sample records around 95,000 clones, approximately 93% being singletons. This clone came up once. The sample was peripheral blood. The source of this sequence is a man between 45 and 60 years old with active COVID-19.

The CDR3 region has the DNA TGTGCCAGCAGCCCTTTCCGTTCGACAGGGTTTGAAGCTTTCTTT. Its translation is CASSPFRSTGFEAFF. The chain couples TRBV3-1 (or the pseudogene TRBV3-2) to TRBJ1-1; TRBD1 agrees at 7 bases. Per germline, CDR1 LGHDT and CDR2 YNNKEL (reference sequence). The CDR3 runs to 15 residues. J gave up 7 bases and V 4 bases, and 12 bases lay outside the gene matches.